This T cell receptor (beta chain) was captured by sequencing in a study of identical twins. Study results and caveats: Shared out-of-frame alpha sequences (those common to twins) showed excess low generation probability.

As for this clonotype: The antigen is not known.

Germline V gene lookup returns CDR1 MNHNY and CDR2 SVGAGI (reference sequence). V was trimmed by 2 bases and J by 4 bases, leaving 6 bases between them. The CDR3 runs 12 residues. Each CDR3 protein gets one entry after TCRdb re-called the 5' RACE reads with MiXCR. The sample yields around 1.7 million distinct CDR3 sequences, under 35% seen once. The J gene is TRBJ2-7, the V gene TRBV6-6; no firm D call. Sequencing was performed on cord blood. This sequence was found in a newborn girl in good health. In nucleotides, the CDR3 is TGTGCCAGCAGTTACGCCGATTACGAGCAGTACTTC. Translated: CASSYADYEQYF.